The T cell receptor beta chain under discussion was sequenced for a study of cytomegalovirus exposure and HLA in healthy donors. Regarding the study as a whole: The study flagged around 160 TCR beta chains as cytomegalovirus-associated.

Comments on this clone: Its antigen is currently unknown.

TCRdb keeps only in-frame clones here, not all; method: immunoSEQ multiplex PCR. The data contain tens of thousands of clones, 96% of them singletons. The CDR3 is 12 amino acids. Germline lookup yields CDR1 SEHNR and CDR2 FQNEAQ (reference sequence). With V trimmed by 6 bases and J by 5 bases, 3 bases remained unmatched. The chain couples TRBV7-9 to TRBJ2-5, with 7 bases that match TRBD2. Sequencing used PBMCs. This TCR was recovered from a man aged 18 to 29 in good health and CMV-seropositive. CDR3 in amino acids: CASRRETETQYF. The CDR3, as DNA: TGTGCCAGCAGGCGGGAGACGGAGACCCAGTACTTC.